A single T cell receptor (beta chain) is shown here with its context. Its specificity is not known. The source of the sample is a study of cytomegalovirus exposure and HLA in healthy donors. Study conclusions and caveats: Earlier analysis looked at TCR beta V segments, and most were productive about 87% or about 30% of the time. Associated with cytomegalovirus, according to the listing, were 170 or so TCR beta chains. Later work showed greater clonal expansion in HLA-associated TCR beta chains than in equally common others.

The PCR had 60 Vbeta and 13 Jbeta primers. Per the study methods: About 10 million shared chains were among the 60 million to 80 million unique TCR beta chains that a later analysis counted. Data came from immunoSEQ multiplex PCR; TCRdb stores just in-frame clones and leaves some out. The DNA was the basis for D and trimming; V, J and clone size are from that table. This table holds approximately 170,000 clones, 62% found once. Sequencing was carried out using PBMCs. The clonotype originates from a man in his forties or fifties in good health and CMV-seronegative.

The DNA for the CDR3 is TGTGCCAGTGGGACAGGGAGCAATCAGCCCCAGCATTTT. It specifies CASGTGSNQPQHF. This chain uses TRBV19 with TRBJ1-5; 9 bases are a match to TRBD1. The V gene's germline CDR1 is LNHDA and CDR2 SQIVND (reference sequence). This CDR3 has 13 amino acids. V shed 8 bases and J 1 base; nucleotides not matched to a gene: 0.